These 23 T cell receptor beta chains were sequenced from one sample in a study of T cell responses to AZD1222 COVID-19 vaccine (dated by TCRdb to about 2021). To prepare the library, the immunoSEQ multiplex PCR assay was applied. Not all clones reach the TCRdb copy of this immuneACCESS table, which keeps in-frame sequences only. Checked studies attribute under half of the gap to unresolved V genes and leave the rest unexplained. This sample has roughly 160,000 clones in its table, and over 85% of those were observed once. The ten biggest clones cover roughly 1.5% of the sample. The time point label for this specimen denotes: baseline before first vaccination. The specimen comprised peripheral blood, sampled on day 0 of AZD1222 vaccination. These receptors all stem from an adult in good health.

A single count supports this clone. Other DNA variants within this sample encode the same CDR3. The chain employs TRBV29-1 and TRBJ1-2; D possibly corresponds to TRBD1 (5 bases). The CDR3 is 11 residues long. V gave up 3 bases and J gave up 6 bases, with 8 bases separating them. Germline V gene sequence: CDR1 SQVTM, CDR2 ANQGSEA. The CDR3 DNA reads TGCAGCGTTGACTCGGGGCATGGCTACACCTTC. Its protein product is CSVDSGHGYTF. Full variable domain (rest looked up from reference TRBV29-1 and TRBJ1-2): SAVISQKPSRDICQRGTSLTIQCQVDSQVTMMFWYRQQPGQSLTLIATANQGSEATYESGFVIDKFPISRPNLTFSTLTVSNMSPEDSSIYLCSVDSGHGYTFGSGTRLTVV.

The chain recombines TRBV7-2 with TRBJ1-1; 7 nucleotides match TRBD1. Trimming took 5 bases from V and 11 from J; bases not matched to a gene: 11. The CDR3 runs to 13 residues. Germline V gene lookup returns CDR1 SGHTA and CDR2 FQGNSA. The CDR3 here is CASSVITGAGAFF. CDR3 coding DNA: TGTGCCAGCAGCGTGATCACAGGGGCTGGGGCTTTCTTT.

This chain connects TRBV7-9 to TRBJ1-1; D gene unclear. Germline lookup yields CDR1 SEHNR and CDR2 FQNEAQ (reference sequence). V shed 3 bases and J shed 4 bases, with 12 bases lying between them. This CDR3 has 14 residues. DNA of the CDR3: TGTGCCAGCAGCTTTGAGGGCAGGATCACTGAAGCTTTCTTT. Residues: CASSFEGRITEAFF.

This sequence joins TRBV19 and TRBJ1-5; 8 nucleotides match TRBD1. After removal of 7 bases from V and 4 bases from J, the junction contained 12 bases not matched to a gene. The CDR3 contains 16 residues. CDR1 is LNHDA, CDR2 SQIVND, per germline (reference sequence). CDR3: CASTAGTGGLNQPQHF. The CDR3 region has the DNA TGTGCCAGTACCGCTGGGACAGGCGGGCTAAATCAGCCCCAGCATTTT.

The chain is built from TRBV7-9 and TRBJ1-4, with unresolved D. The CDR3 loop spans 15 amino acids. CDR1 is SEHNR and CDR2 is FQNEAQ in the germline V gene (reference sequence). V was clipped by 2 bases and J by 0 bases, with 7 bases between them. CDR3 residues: CASSLSVATNEKLFF. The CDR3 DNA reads TGTGCCAGCAGCTTATCAGTTGCAACTAATGAAAAACTGTTTTTT.

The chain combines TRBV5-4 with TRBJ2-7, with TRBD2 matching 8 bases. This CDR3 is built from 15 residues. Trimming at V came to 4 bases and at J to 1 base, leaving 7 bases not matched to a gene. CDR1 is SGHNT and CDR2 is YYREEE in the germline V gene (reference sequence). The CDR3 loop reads CASSVGPSGSYEQYF. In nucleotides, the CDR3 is TGTGCCAGCAGCGTAGGGCCTAGCGGGTCCTACGAGCAGTACTTC. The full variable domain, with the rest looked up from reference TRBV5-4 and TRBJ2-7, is ETGVTQSPTHLIKTRGQQVTLRCSSQSGHNTVSWYQQALGQGPQFIFQYYREEENGRGNFPPRFSGLQFPNYSSELNVNALELDDSALYLCASSVGPSGSYEQYFGPGTRLTVT.

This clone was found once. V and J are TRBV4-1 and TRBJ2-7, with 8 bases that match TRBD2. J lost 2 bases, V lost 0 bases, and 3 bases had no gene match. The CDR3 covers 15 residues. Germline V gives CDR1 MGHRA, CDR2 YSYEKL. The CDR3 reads CASSQDSGNAYEQYF. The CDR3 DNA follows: TGCGCCAGCAGCCAAGATAGCGGGAATGCCTACGAGCAGTACTTC.

This chain's CDR3 is CASSYGLAGHEQYF. The CDR3 nucleotides are TGTGCCAGCAGTTACGGACTAGCGGGACACGAGCAGTACTTC. The J gene is TRBJ2-7, the V gene TRBV6-5; 12 nucleotides agree with TRBD2. Germline V lookup: CDR1 MNHEY, CDR2 SVGAGI. The V and J ends lost 2 bases and 5 bases, in that order; junction bases with no gene match: 1. The CDR3 consists of 14 residues.

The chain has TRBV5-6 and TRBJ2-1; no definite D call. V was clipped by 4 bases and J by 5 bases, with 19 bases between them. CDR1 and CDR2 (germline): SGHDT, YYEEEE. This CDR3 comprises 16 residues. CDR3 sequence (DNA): TGTGCCAGCAGCCGGCGAGGCGGTAACCTCGACAATGAGCAGTTCTTC. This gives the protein CASSRRGGNLDNEQFF.

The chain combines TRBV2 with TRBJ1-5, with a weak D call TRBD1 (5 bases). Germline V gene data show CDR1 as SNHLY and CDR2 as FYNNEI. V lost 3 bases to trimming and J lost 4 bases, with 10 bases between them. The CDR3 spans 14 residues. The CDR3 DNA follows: TGTGCCAGCAGTGATGAGGGGATAAATCAGCCCCAGCATTTT. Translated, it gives CASSDEGINQPQHF.

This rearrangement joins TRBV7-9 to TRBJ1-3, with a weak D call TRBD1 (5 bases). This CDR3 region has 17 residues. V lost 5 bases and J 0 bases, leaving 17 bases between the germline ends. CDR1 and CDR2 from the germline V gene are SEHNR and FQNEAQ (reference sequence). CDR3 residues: CASSLPGAWSSGNTIYF. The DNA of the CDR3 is TGTGCCAGCAGCCTCCCCGGGGCTTGGAGCTCTGGAAACACCATATATTTT. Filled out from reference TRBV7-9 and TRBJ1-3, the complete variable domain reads DTGVSQNPRHKITKRGQNVTFRCDPISEHNRLYWYRQTLGQGPEFLTYFQNEAQLEKSRLLSDRFSAERPKGSFSTLEIQRTEQGDSAMYLCASSLPGAWSSGNTIYFGEGSWLTVV.

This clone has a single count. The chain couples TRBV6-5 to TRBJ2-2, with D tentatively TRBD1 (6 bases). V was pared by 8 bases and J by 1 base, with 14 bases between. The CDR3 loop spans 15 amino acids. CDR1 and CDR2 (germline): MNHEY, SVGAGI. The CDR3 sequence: CASVDRHRNTGELFF. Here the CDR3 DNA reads TGTGCCAGCGTGGACAGACATCGGAACACCGGGGAGCTGTTTTTT.

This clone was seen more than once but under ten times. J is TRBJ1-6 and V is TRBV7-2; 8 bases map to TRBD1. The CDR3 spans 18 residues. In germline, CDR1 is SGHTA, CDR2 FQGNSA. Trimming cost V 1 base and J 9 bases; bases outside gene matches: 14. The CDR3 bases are TGTGCCAGCAGCTTAGGTGGGGCCGCAGGACAGGGTAGTTCACCCCTCCACTTT. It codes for CASSLGGAAGQGSSPLHF.

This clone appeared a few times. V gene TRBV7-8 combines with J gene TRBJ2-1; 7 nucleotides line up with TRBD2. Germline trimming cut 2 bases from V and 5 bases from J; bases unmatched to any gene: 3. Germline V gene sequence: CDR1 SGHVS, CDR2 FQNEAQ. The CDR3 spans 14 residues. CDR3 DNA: TGTGCCAGCAGCTTACTAGCGGTTAACAATGAGCAGTTCTTC. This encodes CASSLLAVNNEQFF.

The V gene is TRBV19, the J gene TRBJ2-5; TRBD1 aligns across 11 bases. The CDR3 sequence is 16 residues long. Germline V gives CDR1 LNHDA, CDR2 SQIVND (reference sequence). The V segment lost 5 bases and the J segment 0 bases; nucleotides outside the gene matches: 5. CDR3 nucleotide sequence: TGTGCCAGTAGTGGCCGGGACAGGGGGTACCAAGAGACCCAGTACTTC. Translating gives CASSGRDRGYQETQYF.

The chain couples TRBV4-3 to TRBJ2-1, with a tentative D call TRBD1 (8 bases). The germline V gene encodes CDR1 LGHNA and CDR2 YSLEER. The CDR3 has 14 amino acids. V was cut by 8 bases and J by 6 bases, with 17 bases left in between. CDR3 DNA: TGCGCCAGCCGGACAGGGAGGGGTTTCAATGAGCAGTTCTTC. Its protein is CASRTGRGFNEQFF.

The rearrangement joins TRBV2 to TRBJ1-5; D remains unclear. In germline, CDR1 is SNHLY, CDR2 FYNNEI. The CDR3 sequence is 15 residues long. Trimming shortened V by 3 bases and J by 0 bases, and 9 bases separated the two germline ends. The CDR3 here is CASSEVQFSNQPQHF. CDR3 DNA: TGTGCCAGCAGTGAGGTTCAGTTTAGCAATCAGCCCCAGCATTTT.

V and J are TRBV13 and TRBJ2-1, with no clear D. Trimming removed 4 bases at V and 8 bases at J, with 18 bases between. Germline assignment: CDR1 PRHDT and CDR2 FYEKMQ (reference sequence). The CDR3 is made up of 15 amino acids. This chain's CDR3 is CASSSTVYGQDEQFF. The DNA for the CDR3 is TGTGCCAGCAGCTCTACAGTATACGGCCAGGATGAGCAGTTCTTC.

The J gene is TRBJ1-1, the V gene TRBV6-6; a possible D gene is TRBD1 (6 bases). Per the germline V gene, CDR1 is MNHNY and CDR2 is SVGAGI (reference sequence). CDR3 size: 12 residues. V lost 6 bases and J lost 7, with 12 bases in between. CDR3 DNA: TGTGCCAGCAGCCCAGGGGTCCATGAAGCTTTCTTT. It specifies CASSPGVHEAFF.

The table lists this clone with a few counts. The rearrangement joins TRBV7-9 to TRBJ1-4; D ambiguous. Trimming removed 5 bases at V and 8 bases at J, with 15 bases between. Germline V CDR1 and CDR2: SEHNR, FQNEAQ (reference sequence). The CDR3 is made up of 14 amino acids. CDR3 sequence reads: CASSHASLAEKLFF. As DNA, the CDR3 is TGTGCCAGCAGCCACGCGTCCTTGGCAGAAAAACTGTTTTTT. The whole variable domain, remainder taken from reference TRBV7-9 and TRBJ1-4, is DTGVSQNPRHKITKRGQNVTFRCDPISEHNRLYWYRQTLGQGPEFLTYFQNEAQLEKSRLLSDRFSAERPKGSFSTLEIQRTEQGDSAMYLCASSHASLAEKLFFGSGTQLSVL.

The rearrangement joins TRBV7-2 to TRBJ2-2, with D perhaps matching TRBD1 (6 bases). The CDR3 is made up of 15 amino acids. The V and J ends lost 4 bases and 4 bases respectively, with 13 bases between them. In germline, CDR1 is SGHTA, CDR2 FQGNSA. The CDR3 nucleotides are TGTGCCAGCAGCTCCTGGGGGCGAAGCACCGGGGAGCTGTTTTTT. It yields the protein CASSSWGRSTGELFF.

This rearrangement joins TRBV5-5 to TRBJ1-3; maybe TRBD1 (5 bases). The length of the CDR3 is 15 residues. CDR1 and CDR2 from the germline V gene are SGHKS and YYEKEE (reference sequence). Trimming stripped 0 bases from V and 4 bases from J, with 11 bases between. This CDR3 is CASSLGQLEGNTIYF. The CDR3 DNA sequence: TGTGCCAGCAGCTTGGGACAGCTCGAAGGAAACACCATATATTTT.

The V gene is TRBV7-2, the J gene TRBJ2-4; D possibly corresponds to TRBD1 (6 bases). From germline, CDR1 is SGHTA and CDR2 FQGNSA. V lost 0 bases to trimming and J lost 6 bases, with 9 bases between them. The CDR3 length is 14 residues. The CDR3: CASSLAQGINIQYF. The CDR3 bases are TGTGCCAGCAGCTTAGCACAGGGAATAAACATTCAGTACTTC.